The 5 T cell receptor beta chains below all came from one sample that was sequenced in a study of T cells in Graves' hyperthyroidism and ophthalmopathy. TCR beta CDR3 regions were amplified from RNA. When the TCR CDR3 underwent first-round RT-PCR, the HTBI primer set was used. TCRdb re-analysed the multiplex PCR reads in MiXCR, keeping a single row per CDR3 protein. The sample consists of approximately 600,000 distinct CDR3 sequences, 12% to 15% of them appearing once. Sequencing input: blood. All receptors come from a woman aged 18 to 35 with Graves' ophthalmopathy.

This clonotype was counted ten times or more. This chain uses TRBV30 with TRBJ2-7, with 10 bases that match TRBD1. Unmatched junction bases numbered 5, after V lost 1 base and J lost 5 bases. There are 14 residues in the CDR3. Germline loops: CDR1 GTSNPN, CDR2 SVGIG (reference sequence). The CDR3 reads CAWSGGQGSDEQYF. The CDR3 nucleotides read TGTGCCTGGAGTGGGGGACAGGGGAGCGACGAGCAGTACTTC.

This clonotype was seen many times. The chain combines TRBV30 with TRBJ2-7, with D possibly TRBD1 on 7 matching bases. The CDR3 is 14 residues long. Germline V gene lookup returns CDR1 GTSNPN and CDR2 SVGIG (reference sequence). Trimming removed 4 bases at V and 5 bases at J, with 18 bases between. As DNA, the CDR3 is TGTGCCTGGAACAGGGGACTTCGAAAGGACGAGCAGTACTTC. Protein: CAWNRGLRKDEQYF.

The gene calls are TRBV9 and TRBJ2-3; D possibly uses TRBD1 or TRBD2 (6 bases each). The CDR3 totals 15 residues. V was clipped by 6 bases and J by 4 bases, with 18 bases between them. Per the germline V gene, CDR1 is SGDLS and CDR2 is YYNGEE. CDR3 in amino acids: CASTPGALGADTQYF. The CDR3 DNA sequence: TGTGCCAGCACCCCGGGGGCCTTAGGGGCAGATACGCAGTATTTT.

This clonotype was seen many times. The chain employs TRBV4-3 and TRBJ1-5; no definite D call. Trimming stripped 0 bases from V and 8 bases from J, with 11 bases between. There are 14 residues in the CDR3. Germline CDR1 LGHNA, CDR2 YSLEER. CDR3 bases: TGCGCCAGCAGCCAAGAAAGGTACCCAGAGCCCCAGCATTTT. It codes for CASSQERYPEPQHF.

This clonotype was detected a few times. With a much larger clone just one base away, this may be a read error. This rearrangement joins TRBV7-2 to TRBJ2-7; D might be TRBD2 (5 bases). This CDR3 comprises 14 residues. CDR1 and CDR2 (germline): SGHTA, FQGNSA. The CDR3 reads CVSSLAWESSEQYF. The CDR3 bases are TGTGTCAGCAGCTTAGCCTGGGAGAGCAGCGAGCAGTACTTC.